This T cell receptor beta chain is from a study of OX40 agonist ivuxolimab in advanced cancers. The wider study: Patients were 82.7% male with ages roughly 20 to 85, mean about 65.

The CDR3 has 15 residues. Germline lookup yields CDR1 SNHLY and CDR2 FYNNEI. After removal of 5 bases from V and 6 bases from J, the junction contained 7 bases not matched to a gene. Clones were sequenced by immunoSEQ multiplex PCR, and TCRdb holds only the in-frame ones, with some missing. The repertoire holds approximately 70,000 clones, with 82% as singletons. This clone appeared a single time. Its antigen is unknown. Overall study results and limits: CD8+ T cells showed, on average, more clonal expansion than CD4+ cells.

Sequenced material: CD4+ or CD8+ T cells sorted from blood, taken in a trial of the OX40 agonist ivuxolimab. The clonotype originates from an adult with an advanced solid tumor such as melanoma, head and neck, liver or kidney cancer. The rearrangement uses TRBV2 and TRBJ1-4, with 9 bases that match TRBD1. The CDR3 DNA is TGTGCCAGCAGTCTCACCGGGACAGGGTATGAAAAACTGTTTTTT. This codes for CASSLTGTGYEKLFF.